These T cell receptor beta chains were read from a single sample in a study of vaccination effects on CD4 cells after COVID-19. This table comes from immunoSEQ multiplex PCR, and its TCRdb copy is limited to in-frame clones, with some not included. The sample lists around 36,000 clones, 70% occurring once. These receptors have no identified antigens. The sample in question was CD4+ T cells from PBMCs cultured with SARS-CoV-2 spike peptides, obtained before COVID-19 vaccination. These TCRs come from a human donor who received a COVID-19 vaccine. Both conserved end residues are part of each CDR3. Each record gives: V gene, clone size, J gene, D gene, CDR3 DNA, CDR3 protein. The D gene is left open where the match is weak. Only part of the rows carry a size: once, few, many, or a class if the clone is expanded.

>TRBV5-1|once|TRBJ2-1|-
TGCGCCAGCAGCTTGGAGGTTAGCGCCCGAGCGCGGAATGAGCAGTTCTTC
CASSLEVSARARNEQFF
>TRBV6-1|-|TRBJ1-5|-
TGTGCCAGCAGTGAAAACTCACCCCAGCATTTT
CASSENSPQHF
>TRBV4-3|-|TRBJ1-5|-
TGCGCCAGCAGCCAAGCGGCTTCAGATCAGCCCCAGCATTTT
CASSQAASDQPQHF
>TRBV15|once|TRBJ2-1|TRBD2
TGTGCCACCAGCAGAGATGAATTGGGCGGGGAGGGTGAGCAGTTCTTC
CATSRDELGGEGEQFF
>TRBV6-5|-|TRBJ2-3|-
TGTGCCACCCGGGGGTTTAGCACAGATACGCAGTATTTT
CATRGFSTDTQYF
>TRBV6-5|-|TRBJ2-5|-
TGTGCCAGCAGCCAATTAACTGAGACCCAGTACTTC
CASSQLTETQYF
>TRBV19|-|TRBJ1-1|-
TGTGCCAGTCAAACTAGGAACACTGAAGCTTTCTTT
CASQTRNTEAFF
>TRBV28|-|TRBJ1-2|TRBD1
TGTGCCAGCAGTTTATTTGGACAGGGGGCGGCCGGCTACACCTTC
CASSLFGQGAAGYTF
>TRBV12-3/TRBV12-4|-|TRBJ2-4|TRBD2
TGTGCCAGCAGTCCGATTTTAGCGGGCTTTCAGTACTTC
CASSPILAGFQYF
>TRBV29-1|-|TRBJ2-1|-
TGCAGCGTGGCGAGCTCCTACAATGAGCAGTTCTTC
CSVASSYNEQFF
>TRBV7-6|-|TRBJ2-1|TRBD2
TGTGCCAGCAGCCCCAAGGCGGGGGGCTTCTCCTACAATGAGCAGTTCTTC
CASSPKAGGFSYNEQFF
>TRBV6-6|-|TRBJ1-3|-
TGTGCCAGCAGTTTCCGGGACACCGACTCTGGAAACACCATATATTTT
CASSFRDTDSGNTIYF
>TRBV19|-|TRBJ2-7|-
TGTGCCAGTAGGACCCAAGGGTGGTCGTCCGAGCAGTACTTC
CASRTQGWSSEQYF
>TRBV27|-|TRBJ2-7|TRBD1
TGTGCCAGCAGTTTGTCCTGGACAGGGTCCTACGAGCAGTACTTC
CASSLSWTGSYEQYF
>TRBV3-1/TRBV3-2|-|TRBJ1-1|TRBD1
TGTGCCAGCAGCCAAGGGGGGGGACAGACTGAAGCTTTCTTT
CASSQGGGQTEAFF
>TRBV28|-|TRBJ1-2|-
TGTGCCAGCAGTCTCTCCCGCAGTCGGTATGGCTACACCTTC
CASSLSRSRYGYTF
>TRBV7-6|-|TRBJ2-7|TRBD2
TGTGCCAGCAGCTTAGGGGTGCCTAGCGGGAGCTACGAGCAGTACTTC
CASSLGVPSGSYEQYF
>TRBV19|-|TRBJ2-1|-
TGTGCCTCCTCCGGGACACTCGGACACAATGAGCAGTTCTTC
CASSGTLGHNEQFF
>TRBV18|-|TRBJ1-4|-
TGTGCCAGCTCGCCTCTCCCGCCCACTCTGGATACTAATGAAAAACTGTTTTTT
CASSPLPPTLDTNEKLFF
>TRBV7-2|-|TRBJ2-3|-
TGTGCCAGCAGCCCGGGAGCAGATACGCAGTATTTT
CASSPGADTQYF
>TRBV7-2|few|TRBJ2-1|-
TGTGCCAGCAGCTTAGTCCGGGACAACAATGAGCAGTTCTTC
CASSLVRDNNEQFF
>TRBV7-2|-|TRBJ2-3|-
TGTGCCAGCAGCCCAGGGGAATCGTACACGCAGTATTTT
CASSPGESYTQYF
>TRBV3-1/TRBV3-2|-|TRBJ1-5|-
TGTGCCAGCAGCCAAGTCCCACCGCAACAGGGCAATCAGCCCCAGCATTTT
CASSQVPPQQGNQPQHF
>TRBV6-2/TRBV6-3|-|TRBJ2-1|TRBD2
TGTGCCAGCAGTACCCTTCCGGGACTACGGTTCTTC
CASSTLPGLRFF
>TRBV5-6|-|TRBJ2-7|-
TGTGCCAGCAGCTTCGCAGGGCACACCTACGAGCAGTACTTC
CASSFAGHTYEQYF
>TRBV6-2/TRBV6-3|-|TRBJ2-7|-
TGTGCCAGCAGTCAAGGACTCCCCTACGAGCAGTACTTC
CASSQGLPYEQYF
>TRBV30|few|TRBJ1-2|TRBD1
TGTGCCTGGGGGACAGTTTTCAACTATGGCTACACCTTC
CAWGTVFNYGYTF
>TRBV5-4|-|TRBJ2-1|TRBD2
TGTGCCAGCAGCTGGTGGGGGGGCAATGAGCAGTTCTTC
CASSWWGGNEQFF
>TRBV5-4|-|TRBJ2-7|-
TGTGCCAGCAGCTTGGGGGCCCTAGGGTACGAGCAGTACTTC
CASSLGALGYEQYF
>TRBV5-1|-|TRBJ2-2|TRBD2
TGCGCCAGCAGCCTTAGCGGGAGGGCCGTTGTCGGGGAGCTGTTTTTT
CASSLSGRAVVGELFF
>TRBV15|-|TRBJ1-1|-
TGTGCCACCAGCAGAGGGGATCGGGGCAGGGCGTACACTGAAGCTTTCTTT
CATSRGDRGRAYTEAFF
>TRBV11-3|-|TRBJ2-1|-
TGTGCCAGCAGCTTAGGGTACGTGAGCTCCTACAATGAGCAGTTCTTC
CASSLGYVSSYNEQFF
>TRBV4-1|-|TRBJ2-1|TRBD1
TGCGCCAGCAGCCCCCACCTCACCGGACAGGCGGACCAGTTCTTC
CASSPHLTGQADQFF
>TRBV28|-|TRBJ1-6|-
TGTGCCGTTCGGCCCCCATCCTGGTGGAGGGCGGATAATTCACCCCTCCACTTT
CAVRPPSWWRADNSPLHF
>TRBV5-1|few|TRBJ2-3|TRBD1
TGCGCCAGCAGCCCGGACAGGGTGAGCACAGATACGCAGTATTTT
CASSPDRVSTDTQYF
>TRBV6-5|-|TRBJ1-1|-
TGTGCCAGCAGTCTGGGGCGGTTGAACACTGAAGCTTTCTTT
CASSLGRLNTEAFF
>TRBV10-3|-|TRBJ2-3|-
TGTGCCACAGAGGGGATGACAGATACGCAGTATTTT
CATEGMTDTQYF
>TRBV7-2|-|TRBJ2-1|TRBD2
TGTGCCAGCAGCAGCACTAGCGGGAGAGGGTGGAATGAGCAGTTCTTC
CASSSTSGRGWNEQFF
>TRBV27|-|TRBJ2-1|TRBD1
TGTGCCAGCAGTTCGGGGACAGGGACCATCAACAATGAGCAGTTCTTC
CASSSGTGTINNEQFF
>TRBV11-1|-|TRBJ2-7|-
TGTGCCAGCAGCTTTGGTCGACTAGGATACTCCTACGAGCAGTACTTC
CASSFGRLGYSYEQYF
>TRBV19|-|TRBJ2-2|-
TGTGCCACCCCCCGAGGGGCTCCCCGCACCGGGGAGCTGTTTTTT
CATPRGAPRTGELFF
>TRBV7-9|-|TRBJ2-3|TRBD2
TGTGCCAGCAGCTCGGGGCTAGCGGGGGGCACAGATACGCAGTATTTT
CASSSGLAGGTDTQYF
>TRBV9|-|TRBJ1-6|TRBD1
TGTGCCAGCAGCGACCGACAGGGCTATAATTCACCCCTCCACTTT
CASSDRQGYNSPLHF
>TRBV6-2/TRBV6-3|-|TRBJ2-2|TRBD1
TGTGCCAGCAGTTACTTTCGGACAGGGAACACCGGGGAGCTGTTTTTT
CASSYFRTGNTGELFF
>TRBV12-5|once|TRBJ2-3|-
TGTGCTAGTGGTTTCGTCAGGGAGCCGCAGTATTTT
CASGFVREPQYF
>TRBV18|-|TRBJ1-5|TRBD1
TGTGCCAGCTCACCGACAGGGAATAGCAATCAGCCCCAGCATTTT
CASSPTGNSNQPQHF